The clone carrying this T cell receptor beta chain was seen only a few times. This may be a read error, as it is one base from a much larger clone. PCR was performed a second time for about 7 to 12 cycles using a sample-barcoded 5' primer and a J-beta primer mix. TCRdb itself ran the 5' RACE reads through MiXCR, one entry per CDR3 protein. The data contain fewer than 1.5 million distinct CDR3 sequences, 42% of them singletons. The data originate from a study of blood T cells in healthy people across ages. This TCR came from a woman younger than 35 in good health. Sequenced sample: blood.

CDR3 amino acids: CSASQRKGLVNEQYF. The CDR3 region has the DNA TGCAGTGCTTCACAACGAAAAGGACTAGTTAATGAGCAGTACTTC. The J gene is TRBJ2-5, the V gene TRBV20-1, with 7 positions matching TRBD2. This CDR3 spans 15 amino acids. Trimming took 5 bases from V and 11 from J; bases not matched to a gene: 20. Germline loops: CDR1 DFQATT, CDR2 SNEGSKA (reference sequence).